A single sample gave rise to the 13 T cell receptor beta chains below, sequenced in a study of T cell changes during pregnancy in multiple sclerosis. The repertoire was sequenced with immunoSEQ multiplex PCR; TCRdb's copy has only in-frame clones and lacks some. The repertoire holds tens of thousands of clones, with about 93% as singletons. The source was CD8+ T cells from peripheral blood mononuclear cells, collected in the third trimester of pregnancy. These TCRs come from a female donor with multiple sclerosis, enrolled in a pregnancy study.

This chain uses TRBV29-1 with TRBJ2-7; D not resolved. Looked up from germline, CDR1 is SQVTM and CDR2 is ANQGSEA. The CDR3 consists of 12 residues. Trimming left V 6 bases short and J 0 bases short, with 9 bases between. CDR3 amino acids: CSVMGLSYEQYF. In DNA, the CDR3 is TGCAGCGTGATGGGCCTCTCCTACGAGCAGTACTTC.

J is TRBJ2-3 and V is TRBV27, with a tentative D call TRBD2 (6 bases). Trimming shortened V by 8 bases and J by 2 bases, and 29 bases separated the two germline ends. CDR1 is MNHEY and CDR2 is SMNVEV in the germline V gene (reference sequence). This CDR3 region has 19 residues. CDR3 coding DNA: TGTGCCAGCTCCACCCCGGTGATCACGGGGGAACCTCCCACAGATACGCAGTATTTT. This gives the protein CASSTPVITGEPPTDTQYF.

This chain joins TRBV11-2 and TRBJ1-2, with D possibly TRBD1 on 6 matching bases. The CDR3 consists of 14 residues. CDR1 SGHAT and CDR2 FQNNGV come from the germline V gene. Trimming stripped 8 bases from V and 3 bases from J, with 16 bases between. CDR3 coding DNA: TGTGCCAGCGAGTCGGACAGTGGGTACTATGGCTACACCTTC. Encoded protein: CASESDSGYYGYTF. Full variable domain (rest looked up from reference TRBV11-2 and TRBJ1-2): EAGVAQSPRYKIIEKRQSVAFWCNPISGHATLYWYQQILGQGPKLLIQFQNNGVVDDSQLPKDRFSAERLKGVDSTLKIQPAKLEDSAVYLCASESDSGYYGYTFGSGTRLTVV.

Only one count was recorded for this clone. This chain connects TRBV9 to TRBJ1-3, with a tentative D call TRBD1 (5 bases). V was shortened by 3 bases and J by 0 bases, with 13 bases between the two germline ends. The CDR3 is made up of 16 amino acids. Germline V gives CDR1 SGDLS, CDR2 YYNGEE. CDR3 protein: CASSERGSFSGNTIYF. In nucleotides, the CDR3 is TGTGCCAGCAGCGAGCGGGGGAGCTTCTCTGGAAACACCATATATTTT. The full variable domain, in which reference TRBV9 and TRBJ1-3 provide the parts outside the CDR3, is DSGVTQTPKHLITATGQRVTLRCSPRSGDLSVYWYQQSLDQGLQFLIQYYNGEERAKGNILERFSAQQFPDLHSELNLSSLELGDSALYFCASSERGSFSGNTIYFGEGSWLTVV.

The rearrangement uses TRBV6-1 and TRBJ1-2; TRBD1 might be the D (6 bases). CDR1 MNHNS and CDR2 SASEGT come from the germline V gene. The CDR3 has 15 residues. V lost 5 bases and J lost 2, with 15 bases in between. Here the CDR3 reads CASSTRDKGNYGYTF. The CDR3 DNA follows: TGTGCCAGCAGTACCAGGGACAAGGGGAACTATGGCTACACCTTC.

V and J are TRBV27 and TRBJ2-1; D remains unclear. The germline V gene has CDR1 MNHEY and CDR2 SMNVEV (reference sequence). V was cut by 6 bases and J by 0 bases, with 9 bases left in between. The CDR3 runs 14 residues. The CDR3: CASSPLSSYNEQFF. The CDR3 DNA is TGTGCCAGCAGCCCCCTGAGCTCCTACAATGAGCAGTTCTTC.

The genes are TRBV13 and TRBJ1-2; D not certain. The V gene's germline CDR1 is PRHDT and CDR2 FYEKMQ (reference sequence). The V end lost 5 bases, the J end lost 5 bases, and 18 bases lay between the germline ends. CDR3 length equals 15 residues. CDR3 residues: CASSLRRDRRYGYTF. DNA of the CDR3: TGTGCCAGCAGCCTCCGCCGGGATCGGAGATATGGCTACACCTTC.

The rearrangement joins TRBV6-1 to TRBJ1-4; 7 bases map to TRBD1. The junction had 15 bases not matched to a gene; V was cut back by 1 base and J by 4 bases. There are 19 residues in the CDR3. Germline CDR1 is MNHNS and CDR2 is SASEGT. The CDR3 region is CASSEESVYRGRGNEKLFF. DNA of the CDR3: TGTGCCAGCAGTGAAGAGTCTGTATACAGGGGACGTGGTAATGAAAAACTGTTTTTT.

CDR3 nucleotides: TGTGCCAGCAGCCAAGAGGCGGGCTCCAACTACGAGCAGTACTTC. Translating gives CASSQEAGSNYEQYF. The V call is TRBV4-2, the J call TRBJ2-7; tentative D call: TRBD2 (5 bases). Trimming cost V 0 bases and J 3 bases, with 12 bases left between them. Looked up from germline, CDR1 is LGHNA and CDR2 is YNFKEQ. The CDR3 spans 15 residues.

The V and J genes are TRBV27 and TRBJ2-7; D remains ambiguous. The CDR3 totals 14 residues. Germline V gene sequence: CDR1 MNHEY, CDR2 SMNVEV (reference sequence). V lost 0 bases and J lost 0, with 6 bases in between. CDR3 sequence (DNA): TGTGCCAGCAGTTTATCTGTCAGCTCCTACGAGCAGTACTTC. This encodes CASSLSVSSYEQYF.

In its sample, this clone was seen a few times. The CDR3 region is CATFTGGQGYTF. The CDR3 nucleotides read TGTGCCACCTTCACAGGGGGCCAAGGCTACACCTTC. J is TRBJ1-2 and V is TRBV19; 9 nucleotides agree with TRBD1. Unmatched junction bases numbered 8, after V lost 10 bases and J lost 8 bases. The CDR3 contains 12 residues. Germline values: CDR1 LNHDA, CDR2 SQIVND (reference sequence).

V usage is TRBV11-1 and J usage is TRBJ2-2; 12 nucleotides match TRBD1. The V and J ends lost 2 bases and 7 bases, in that order; junction bases with no gene match: 8. This CDR3 has 17 amino acids. The V gene's germline CDR1 is SGHAT and CDR2 FQDESV (reference sequence). CDR3 protein: CASSLFRDRGRGGELFF. In DNA, the CDR3 is TGTGCCAGCAGCTTATTTCGGGACAGGGGGCGCGGCGGGGAGCTGTTTTTT.

The genes are TRBV7-2 and TRBJ2-2, with D tentatively TRBD2 (5 bases). This CDR3 is 16 amino acids long. The germline CDR1 and CDR2 sequences are SGHTA and FQGNSA. V shed 5 bases and J shed 5 bases, with 18 bases lying between them. As DNA, the CDR3 is TGTGCCAGCAGCCCGCCGACGGAGGTGTTGACCGGGGAGCTGTTTTTT. Translation: CASSPPTEVLTGELFF.